This T cell receptor beta chain was profiled in a study of blood T cell repertoires in COVID-19. V trimming: 4 bases; J trimming: 0 bases; junction bases outside the gene matches: 14. The germline V gene has CDR1 LNHDA and CDR2 SQIVND (reference sequence). This CDR3 contains 19 residues. Assay used: immunoSEQ multiplex PCR; TCRdb lists only in-frame clones, some missing. Here the sample spans about 210,000 clones, 80% to 90% being singletons. The J gene is TRBJ1-3, the V gene TRBV19, with 8 bases matching TRBD1. The specimen sequenced was PBMCs or T cells enriched from blood (not recorded which). The sequence came from a woman aged 40 to 49 with acute COVID-19. The CDR3 nucleotides read TGTGCCAGTAGTACGGGGTCTCAGGGGGCAACGGTCTCTGGAAACACCATATATTTT. Residues: CASSTGSQGATVSGNTIYF.